The T cell receptor (beta chain) described here comes from a study of human thymus T cells. There are 13 residues in the CDR3. V lost 5 bases, J lost 4 bases, and 2 bases stayed unmatched. Germline CDR1 is SGHRS and CDR2 is YFSETQ. The study's findings and limits: Thymic repertoires from unrelated individuals overlapped highly, related research reported. Across thymic and blood repertoires, the usage of V and J genes appeared to be biased.

Corrective heart surgery yielded the resections from which the thymus tissue came. Note on this clone: Its cognate antigen is unknown.

Profiled with immunoSEQ multiplex PCR; TCRdb holds only in-frame clones, not every one. The sample yields around 70,000 clones, over 85% seen once. Sequencing was done on a sample of thymus tissue. This TCR was recovered from a girl under two years old with a congenital heart defect but otherwise immunologically healthy. This chain connects TRBV5-1 to TRBJ2-3; TRBD2 aligns across 9 bases. CDR3 in amino acids: CASRGGRADTQYF. The CDR3 nucleotides read TGCGCCAGCAGGGGCGGGAGGGCAGATACGCAGTATTTT.